These 29 T cell receptor beta chains were sequenced from one sample in a study of beta chain features in type 1 diabetes. Expressed TCRB transcripts were sequenced because the isolated RNA had all been reverse transcribed beforehand. Profiling relied on immunoSEQ multiplex PCR, and the TCRdb table lists in-frame clones only, not all of them. This table holds tens of thousands of clones, around a third found once. Sequencing used stem cell memory CD4+ T cells from blood. These receptors were taken from a woman between 18 and 30 years old in good health.

This clone came up a few times. This chain links TRBV30 with TRBJ2-1; a possible D gene is TRBD1 (5 bases). The V and J ends lost 4 bases and 0 bases respectively, with 10 bases between them. There are 14 residues in the CDR3. Germline values: CDR1 GTSNPN, CDR2 SVGIG (reference sequence). DNA for the CDR3: TGTGCCTGGAAAGGGGCTCCCTCCTACAATGAGCAGTTCTTC. Residues: CAWKGAPSYNEQFF.

This rearrangement joins TRBV5-1 to TRBJ2-7; 9 bases are shared with TRBD1. This CDR3 comprises 15 residues. Germline V gene data show CDR1 as SGHRS and CDR2 as YFSETQ. The trim removed 4 bases at V and 4 bases at J, leaving 9 bases unmatched. This chain's CDR3 is CASSKTGTGFYEQYF. CDR3 nucleotides: TGCGCCAGCAGCAAAACCGGGACAGGGTTTTACGAGCAGTACTTC.

The rearrangement links TRBV4-1 to TRBJ2-5; the match to TRBD2 covers 11 bases. The ends lost 1 base at V and 5 bases at J; junction bases unmatched: 9. This CDR3 is built from 17 residues. Germline V gene lookup returns CDR1 MGHRA and CDR2 YSYEKL. DNA of the CDR3: TGCGCCAGCAGCCAAGCTTCCGGGACTAGCGGCCGCGAGACCCAGTACTTC. Translation: CASSQASGTSGRETQYF.

The J gene is TRBJ2-7, the V gene TRBV2, with D possibly TRBD2 on 5 matching bases. V gave up 8 bases and J gave up 7 bases, with 12 bases separating them. The CDR3 totals 11 residues. Germline V lookup: CDR1 SNHLY, CDR2 FYNNEI. CDR3 DNA sequence: TGTGCCAGCGCGGGCCTAGGTGAGCAGTACTTC. Translation gives CASAGLGEQYF.

CDR3 DNA sequence: TGCGCCAGCAGCTTGAGTCAGGGGCCAACGGAGACCCAGTACTTC. This codes for CASSLSQGPTETQYF. V is TRBV5-1 and J is TRBJ2-5; possibly TRBD1 for D (6 bases). This CDR3 region has 15 residues. Germline assignment: CDR1 SGHRS and CDR2 YFSETQ. V shed 1 base and J shed 5 bases, with 15 bases lying between them.

This clone was seen a few times. The chain carries TRBV2 and TRBJ2-7; D is uncertain. The CDR3 has 13 amino acids. Trimming pared 0 bases from V and 1 base from J, leaving 4 bases between. Germline-derived CDR1 and CDR2 are SNHLY and FYNNEI. Here the CDR3 DNA reads TGTGCCAGCAGTGAAGCTATTTCCTACGAGCAGTACTTC. It encodes CASSEAISYEQYF.

This chain joins TRBV5-4 and TRBJ2-2; 12 bases fit TRBD2. Germline CDR1 SGHNT, CDR2 YYREEE (reference sequence). CDR3 length: 16 residues. V was pared by 2 bases and J by 9 bases, with 8 bases of the junction left unmatched. CDR3 coding DNA: TGTGCCAGCAGCTTTGGGACTAGCGGGCCTCCCAGGGAGCTGTTTTTT. Its translation is CASSFGTSGPPRELFF.

The chain combines TRBV10-3 with TRBJ1-6; TRBD1 is a possible D gene (5 bases). The CDR3 sequence is 15 residues long. Germline V gene data show CDR1 as ENHRY and CDR2 as SYGVKD. Deletions cut 3 bases from V and 10 bases from J, with 16 bases between. CDR3: CAISEGHPQASPLHF. The CDR3 nucleotides read TGTGCCATCAGTGAAGGACATCCCCAGGCATCACCCCTCCACTTT.

There are a few counts of this clone. The V call is TRBV2, the J call TRBJ1-1; the D is unclear. The germline V gene encodes CDR1 SNHLY and CDR2 FYNNEI. This CDR3 comprises 14 residues. V gave up 6 bases and J gave up 1 base, with 12 bases separating them. This CDR3 reads CASSTDRTNTEAFF. The CDR3 bases are TGTGCCAGCAGCACAGATCGAACGAACACTGAAGCTTTCTTT.

V gene TRBV5-1 combines with J gene TRBJ2-1; 9 bases align to TRBD1. Germline V gene lookup returns CDR1 SGHRS and CDR2 YFSETQ. The CDR3 consists of 14 residues. V was pared by 4 bases and J by 8 bases, with 7 bases of the junction left unmatched. CDR3 sequence: CASSPGTGYDEQFF. The CDR3 DNA is TGCGCCAGCAGCCCCGGGACAGGGTATGATGAGCAGTTCTTC.

V is TRBV19 and J is TRBJ2-3, with 12 bases fitting TRBD2. The germline V gene has CDR1 LNHDA and CDR2 SQIVND (reference sequence). The CDR3 consists of 16 residues. Trimming took 5 bases from V and 0 from J; bases not matched to a gene: 3. As DNA, the CDR3 is TGTGCCAGTAGTCCCGGACTAGCGGGGAGCACAGATACGCAGTATTTT. Encoded protein: CASSPGLAGSTDTQYF. Drawing the rest from reference TRBV19 and TRBJ2-3, the complete variable domain is DGGITQSPKYLFRKEGQNVTLSCEQNLNHDAMYWYRQDPGQGLRLIYYSQIVNDFQKGDIAEGYSVSREKKESFPLTVTSAQKNPTAFYLCASSPGLAGSTDTQYFGPGTRLTVL.

The gene calls are TRBV27 and TRBJ2-1; 12 bases align to TRBD1. This CDR3 comprises 16 residues. Germline assignment: CDR1 MNHEY and CDR2 SMNVEV (reference sequence). After removal of 5 bases from V and 7 bases from J, the junction contained 9 bases not matched to a gene. The chain's CDR3 is CASSKPGTGGWNEQFF. CDR3 sequence (DNA): TGTGCCAGCAGTAAGCCGGGGACAGGGGGCTGGAATGAGCAGTTCTTC.

This clone was observed a few times. The V gene is TRBV9, the J gene TRBJ2-1, with a possible D match to TRBD2 (5 bases). V gave up 3 bases and J gave up 4 bases, with 11 bases separating them. CDR1 is SGDLS, CDR2 YYNGEE, per germline. This CDR3 comprises 14 residues. The CDR3 spells CASSAERRYNEQFF. The CDR3 DNA sequence: TGTGCCAGCAGCGCGGAGCGGCGATACAATGAGCAGTTCTTC.

This clone showed up just a few times. The chain recombines TRBV6-1 with TRBJ1-5; 7 bases align to TRBD1. CDR3 length: 18 residues. Germline CDR1 and CDR2: MNHNS and SASEGT. After removal of 4 bases from V and 0 bases from J, the junction contained 12 bases not matched to a gene. This chain's CDR3 is CASSGGSGTAYSNQPQHF. CDR3 DNA sequence: TGTGCCAGCAGTGGGGGCTCCGGGACAGCCTATAGCAATCAGCCCCAGCATTTT.

The gene calls are TRBV11-3 and TRBJ2-3; no firm D call. V was clipped by 5 bases and J by 6 bases, with 21 bases between them. The CDR3 extends over 16 amino acids. Germline CDR1 SGHNT, CDR2 YENEEA. This CDR3 reads CASSLSRGVSGDTQYF. In DNA, the CDR3 is TGTGCCAGCAGCCTCTCCCGAGGAGTTAGTGGCGATACGCAGTATTTT.

In its sample, this clone was seen a few times. The chain couples TRBV7-6 to TRBJ2-6, with D maybe TRBD1 (6 bases). The germline V gene has CDR1 SGHVS and CDR2 FNYEAQ. V lost 3 bases and J 4 bases, leaving 16 bases between the germline ends. The length of the CDR3 is 17 residues. CDR3 sequence reads: CASSFHRQGKGANVLTF. CDR3 in DNA: TGTGCCAGCAGCTTCCACCGCCAGGGGAAAGGGGCCAACGTCCTGACTTTC. Together with reference TRBV7-6 and TRBJ2-6, the CDR3 gives the full variable domain: GAGVSQSPRYKVTKRGQDVALRCDPISGHVSLYWYRQALGQGPEFLTYFNYEAQQDKSGLPNDRFSAERPEGSISTLTIQRTEQRDSAMYRCASSFHRQGKGANVLTFGAGSRLTVL.

V usage is TRBV27 and J usage is TRBJ1-4; TRBD1 agrees at 8 bases. Per the germline V gene, CDR1 is MNHEY and CDR2 is SMNVEV (reference sequence). V shed 5 bases, J shed 3 bases, and the junction held 5 bases outside the gene matches. This CDR3 comprises 15 residues. In DNA, the CDR3 is TGTGCCAGCAGTCCGTGGACAGGGTCTAATGAAAAACTGTTTTTT. The encoded protein is CASSPWTGSNEKLFF.

This clone was seen a handful of times. The gene calls are TRBV19 and TRBJ1-5; D is possibly TRBD1 (6 bases). Germline CDR1 and CDR2: LNHDA and SQIVND (reference sequence). The CDR3 extends over 16 amino acids. Trimming removed 7 bases at V and 6 bases at J, with 22 bases between. In DNA, the CDR3 is TGTGCCAGTAACCCCGAGGGGTGGGGGGGCACTCAGCCCCAGCATTTT. Translation: CASNPEGWGGTQPQHF.

The rearrangement uses TRBV4-1 and TRBJ1-2; TRBD1 matches at 7 bases. There are 15 residues in the CDR3. J lost 7 bases, V lost 0 bases, and 8 bases had no gene match. Germline assignment: CDR1 MGHRA and CDR2 YSYEKL. This CDR3 reads CASSQERGQISGYTF. In nucleotides, the CDR3 is TGCGCCAGCAGCCAAGAGAGGGGGCAAATATCTGGCTACACCTTC.

The chain is built from TRBV5-1 and TRBJ2-2, with TRBD1 matching over 8 bases. Germline-derived CDR1 and CDR2 are SGHRS and YFSETQ. The J segment lost 5 bases and the V segment lost 7 bases, leaving 1 base of the junction unmatched. This CDR3 comprises 12 residues. The CDR3 is CASRQGTGELFF. The CDR3 bases are TGCGCCAGCCGACAGGGGACCGGGGAGCTGTTTTTT.

This clone has more than one count but fewer than ten. The chain combines TRBV10-3 with TRBJ1-2, with TRBD1 matching over 11 bases. The junction had 4 bases not matched to a gene; V was cut back by 6 bases and J by 4 bases. This CDR3 comprises 14 residues. Germline V gene lookup returns CDR1 ENHRY and CDR2 SYGVKD. The CDR3 here is CAISGQGAGYGYTF. CDR3 bases: TGTGCCATCAGCGGACAGGGGGCCGGCTATGGCTACACCTTC.

The rearrangement joins TRBV9 to TRBJ2-2, with a possible D match to TRBD2 (10 bases). V was trimmed by 1 base and J by 6 bases, leaving 22 bases between them. The CDR3 sequence is 18 residues long. Germline-derived CDR1 and CDR2 are SGDLS and YYNGEE. The CDR3 spells CASSVSGRGQGRPGELFF. As DNA, the CDR3 is TGTGCCAGCAGCGTAAGCGGGAGGGGACAGGGTAGACCCGGGGAGCTGTTTTTT.

The chain joins TRBV5-7 to TRBJ2-2, with D perhaps matching TRBD2 (6 bases). TRBV5-7 is labeled an ORF, and its function is uncertain. The ends were cut back, 2 bases at V and 0 bases at J, with 11 bases in the middle. The CDR3 spans 16 residues. The CDR3, as DNA: TGTGCCAGCAGCTTTAGGAGGGGCTCGAACACCGGGGAGCTGTTTTTT. It yields the protein CASSFRRGSNTGELFF.

This clone turned up a few times. This chain links TRBV23-1 with TRBJ1-2; no firm D call. TRBV23-1 is annotated as an ORF whose role is uncertain. The CDR3 sequence is 14 residues long. Trimming took 0 bases from V and 8 from J, leaving 13 bases between them. CDR3 in DNA: TGCGCCAGCAGTCAATCTCGCAGGTGGTGGGGCTACACCTTC. Protein product: CASSQSRRWWGYTF.

In its sample, this clone was seen a few times. The chain joins TRBV14 to TRBJ1-1; D perhaps matches TRBD1 (6 bases). V shed 7 bases and J shed 1 base, with 19 bases lying between them. The germline gives CDR1 SGHDN, CDR2 FVKESK. The CDR3 runs to 16 residues. The CDR3 DNA reads as TGTGCCAGCACCAAAACTACCGGGACACCGAACACTGAAGCTTTCTTT. This encodes CASTKTTGTPNTEAFF.

The chain couples TRBV14 to TRBJ2-5; possibly TRBD1 for D (6 bases). The CDR3 is 14 residues long. Germline V lookup: CDR1 SGHDN, CDR2 FVKESK. V dropped 4 bases and J dropped 2 bases, with 11 bases sitting between them. CDR3 residues: CASSPGQMQETQYF. CDR3 coding DNA: TGTGCCAGCAGCCCGGGACAAATGCAAGAGACCCAGTACTTC.

The rearrangement joins TRBV9 to TRBJ2-3, with 13 bases fitting TRBD2. V dropped 4 bases and J dropped 6; count of bases not matched to a gene: 11. CDR1 is SGDLS and CDR2 is YYNGEE in the germline V gene. The CDR3 length is 17 residues. The CDR3 loop reads CASSPTSGGAGLDTQYF. The CDR3 nucleotides read TGTGCCAGCAGCCCTACTAGCGGGGGGGCCGGGCTGGATACGCAGTATTTT.

The V call is TRBV5-1, the J call TRBJ1-2; D is perhaps TRBD1 (5 bases). The CDR3 runs to 15 residues. The germline CDR1 and CDR2 sequences are SGHRS and YFSETQ. Trimming left V 2 bases short and J 0 bases short, with 11 bases between. The CDR3 coding sequence is TGCGCCAGCAGCTTATCGCCAGGGACTAACTATGGCTACACCTTC. Translated, it gives CASSLSPGTNYGYTF.

This clone was observed a handful of times. The V and J genes are TRBV5-1 and TRBJ2-2; D perhaps matches TRBD2 (5 bases). The CDR3 loop spans 15 amino acids. Per germline, CDR1 SGHRS and CDR2 YFSETQ. Trimming took 1 base from V and 5 from J, leaving 12 bases between them. CDR3 bases: TGCGCCAGCAGCTTGAGTCTAGCTGGGACCGGGGAGCTGTTTTTT. Amino acids: CASSLSLAGTGELFF.